This T cell receptor beta chain came from a study of early stage breast cancer tumors. For the study at large: ER+/PR+/HER2- status applied to about 80% of the 16 invasive breast tumors. Study-wide points: Enriched TCRB sequences shared across patients were mostly commonly generated sequences.

Concerning this clone itself: Its antigen is not identified.

The CDR3 loop spans 15 amino acids. In germline, CDR1 is WSHSY, CDR2 SAAADI. The junction had 6 bases not matched to a gene; V was cut back by 5 bases and J by 5 bases. TCRdb's table, derived via immunoSEQ multiplex PCR, lists solely in-frame clones and lacks some. The table has roughly 53,000 clones, around nine tenths seen once. The sequence derives from a person aged 65 to 85 with breast cancer. The chain links TRBV10-2 to TRBJ2-1; 10 bases align to TRBD2. Sequencing used blood. CDR3 loop: CASSSSGTSDNEQFF. CDR3 coding DNA: TGCGCCAGCAGTTCCTCCGGGACTAGCGACAATGAGCAGTTCTTC.